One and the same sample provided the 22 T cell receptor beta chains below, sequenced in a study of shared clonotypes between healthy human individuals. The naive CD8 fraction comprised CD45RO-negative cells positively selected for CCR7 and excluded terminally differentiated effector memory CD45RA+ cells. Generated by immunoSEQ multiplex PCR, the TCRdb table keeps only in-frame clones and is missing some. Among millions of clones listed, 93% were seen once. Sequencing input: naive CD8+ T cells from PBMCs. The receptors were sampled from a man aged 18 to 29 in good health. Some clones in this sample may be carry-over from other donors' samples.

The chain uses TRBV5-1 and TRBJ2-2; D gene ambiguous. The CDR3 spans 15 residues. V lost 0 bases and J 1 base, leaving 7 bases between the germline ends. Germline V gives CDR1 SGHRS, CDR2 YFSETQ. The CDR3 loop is CASSLGLRNTGELFF. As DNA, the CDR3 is TGCGCCAGCAGCTTGGGACTGCGGAACACCGGGGAGCTGTTTTTT.

The CDR3 region is CASNLLSPGEETQYF. CDR3 DNA sequence: TGTGCCAGCAACCTCCTATCCCCGGGGGAAGAGACCCAGTACTTC. V usage is TRBV11-2 and J usage is TRBJ2-5, with a weak D call TRBD2 (6 bases). V lost 7 bases and J 3 bases, leaving 18 bases between the germline ends. The CDR3 runs to 15 residues. CDR1 and CDR2 from the germline V gene are SGHAT and FQNNGV.

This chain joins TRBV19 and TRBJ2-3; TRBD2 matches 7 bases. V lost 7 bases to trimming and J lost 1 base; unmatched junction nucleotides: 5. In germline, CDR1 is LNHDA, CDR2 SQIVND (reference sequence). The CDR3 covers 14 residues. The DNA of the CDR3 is TGTGCCAGTAAAGGGGCGGGAGGCACAGATACGCAGTATTTT. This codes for CASKGAGGTDTQYF.

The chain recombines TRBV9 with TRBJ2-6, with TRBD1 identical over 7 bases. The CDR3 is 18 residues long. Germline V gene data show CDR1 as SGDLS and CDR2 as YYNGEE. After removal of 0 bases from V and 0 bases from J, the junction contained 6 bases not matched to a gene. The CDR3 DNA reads TGTGCCAGCAGCGTAGACCCGGACAGGTACTCTGGGGCCAACGTCCTGACTTTC. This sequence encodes CASSVDPDRYSGANVLTF.

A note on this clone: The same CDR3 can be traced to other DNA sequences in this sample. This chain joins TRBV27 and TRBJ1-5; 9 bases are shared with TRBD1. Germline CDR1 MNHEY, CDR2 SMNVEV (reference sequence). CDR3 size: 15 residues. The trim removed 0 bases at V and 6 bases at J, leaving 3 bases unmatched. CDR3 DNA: TGTGCCAGCAGTTTATCGGGACAGGGTCGTCAGCCCCAGCATTTT. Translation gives CASSLSGQGRQPQHF.

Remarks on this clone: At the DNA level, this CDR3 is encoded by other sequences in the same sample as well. The CDR3 reads CASSPPGGWAEAFF. In nucleotides, the CDR3 is TGTGCCAGCTCACCACCGGGGGGTTGGGCTGAAGCTTTCTTT. The J gene is TRBJ1-1, the V gene TRBV18; tentative D call: TRBD1 (5 bases). Per germline, CDR1 KGHSH and CDR2 LQKENI. V shed 0 bases and J shed 6 bases, with 11 bases lying between them. The CDR3 totals 14 residues.

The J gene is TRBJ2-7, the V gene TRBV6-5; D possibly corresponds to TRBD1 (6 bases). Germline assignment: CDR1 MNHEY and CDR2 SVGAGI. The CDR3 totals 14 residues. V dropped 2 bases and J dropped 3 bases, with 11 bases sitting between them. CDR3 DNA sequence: TGTGCCAGCAGTTACATGGGCAGGGGCTACGAGCAGTACTTC. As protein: CASSYMGRGYEQYF.

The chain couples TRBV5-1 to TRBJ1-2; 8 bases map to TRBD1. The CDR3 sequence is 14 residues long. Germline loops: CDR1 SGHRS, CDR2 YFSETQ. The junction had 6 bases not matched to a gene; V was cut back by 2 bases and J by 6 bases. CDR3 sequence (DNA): TGCGCCAGCAGCTTTTCAGGGGGCGCGGATGGCTACACCTTC. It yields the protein CASSFSGGADGYTF.

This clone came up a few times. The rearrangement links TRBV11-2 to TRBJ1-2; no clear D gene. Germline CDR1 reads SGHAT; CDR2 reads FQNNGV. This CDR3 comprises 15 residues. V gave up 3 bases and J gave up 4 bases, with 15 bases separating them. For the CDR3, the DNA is TGTGCCAGCAGCTTGCATGGGGAAAAGGTCTATGGCTACACCTTC. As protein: CASSLHGEKVYGYTF.

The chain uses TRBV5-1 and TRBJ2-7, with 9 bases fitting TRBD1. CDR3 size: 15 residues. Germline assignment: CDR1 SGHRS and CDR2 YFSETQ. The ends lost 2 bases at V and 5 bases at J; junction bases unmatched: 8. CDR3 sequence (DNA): TGCGCCAGCAGCTTCGACGGGACAGGGACCCACGAGCAGTACTTC. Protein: CASSFDGTGTHEQYF.

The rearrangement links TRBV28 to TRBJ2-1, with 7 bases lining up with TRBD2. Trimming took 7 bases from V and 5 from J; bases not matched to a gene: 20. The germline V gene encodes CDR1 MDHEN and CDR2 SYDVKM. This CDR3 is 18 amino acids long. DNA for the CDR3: TGTGCCAGCAAACTCCGCTTCCTTAGCGGGCAAGGAGACAATGAGCAGTTCTTC. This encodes CASKLRFLSGQGDNEQFF.

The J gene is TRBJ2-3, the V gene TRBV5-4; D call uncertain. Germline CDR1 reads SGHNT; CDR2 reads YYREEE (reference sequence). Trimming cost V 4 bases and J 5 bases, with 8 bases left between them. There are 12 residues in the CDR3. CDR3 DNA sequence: TGTGCCAGCAGCGATAAGGAAGATACGCAGTATTTT. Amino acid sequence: CASSDKEDTQYF.

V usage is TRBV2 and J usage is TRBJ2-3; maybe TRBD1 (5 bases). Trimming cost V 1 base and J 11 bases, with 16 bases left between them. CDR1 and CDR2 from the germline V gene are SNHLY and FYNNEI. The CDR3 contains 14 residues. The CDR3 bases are TGTGCCAGCAGTGAAGTTACGGCAGGGCCAATGCAGTATTTT. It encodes CASSEVTAGPMQYF. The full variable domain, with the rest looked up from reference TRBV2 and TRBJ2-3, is EPEVTQTPSHQVTQMGQEVILRCVPISNHLYFYWYRQILGQKVEFLVSFYNNEISEKSEIFDDQFSVERPDGSNFTLKIRSTKLEDSAMYFCASSEVTAGPMQYFGPGTRLTVL.

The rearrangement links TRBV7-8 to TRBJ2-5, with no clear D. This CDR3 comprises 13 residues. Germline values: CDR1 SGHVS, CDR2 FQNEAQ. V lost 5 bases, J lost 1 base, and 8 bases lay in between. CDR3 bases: TGTGCCAGCAGCGTCAGACTCCAAGAGACCCAGTACTTC. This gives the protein CASSVRLQETQYF.

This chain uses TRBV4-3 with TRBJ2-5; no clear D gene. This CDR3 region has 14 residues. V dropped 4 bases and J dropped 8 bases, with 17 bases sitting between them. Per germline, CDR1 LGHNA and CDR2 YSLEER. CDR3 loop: CASSLTWASDTQYF. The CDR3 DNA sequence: TGCGCCAGCAGCCTAACGTGGGCTTCTGACACCCAGTACTTC.

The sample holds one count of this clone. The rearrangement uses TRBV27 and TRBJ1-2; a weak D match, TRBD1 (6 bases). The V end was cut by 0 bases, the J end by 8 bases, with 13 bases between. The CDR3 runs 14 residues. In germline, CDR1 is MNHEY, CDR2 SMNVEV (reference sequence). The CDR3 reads CASSLSQGTAGYTF. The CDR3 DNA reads TGTGCCAGCAGTTTATCCCAGGGGACGGCGGGCTACACCTTC.

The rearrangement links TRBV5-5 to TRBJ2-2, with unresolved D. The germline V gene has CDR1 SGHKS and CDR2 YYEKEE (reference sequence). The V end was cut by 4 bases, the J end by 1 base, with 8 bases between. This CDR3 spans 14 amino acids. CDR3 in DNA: TGTGCCAGCAGCCCAAACCAGAACACCGGGGAGCTGTTTTTT. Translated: CASSPNQNTGELFF.

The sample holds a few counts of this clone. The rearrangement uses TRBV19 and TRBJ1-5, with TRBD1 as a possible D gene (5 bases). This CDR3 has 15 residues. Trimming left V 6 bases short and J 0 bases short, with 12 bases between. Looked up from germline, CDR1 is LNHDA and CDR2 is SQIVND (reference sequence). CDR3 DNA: TGTGCCAGTAGGACGACAGCCTATAGCAATCAGCCCCAGCATTTT. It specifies CASRTTAYSNQPQHF.

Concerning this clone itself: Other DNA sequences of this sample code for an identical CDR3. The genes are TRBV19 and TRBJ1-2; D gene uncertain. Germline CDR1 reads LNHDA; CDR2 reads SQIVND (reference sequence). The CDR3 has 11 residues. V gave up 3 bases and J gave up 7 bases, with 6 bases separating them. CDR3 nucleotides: TGTGCCAGTAGTATCCCAAGTGGCTACACCTTC. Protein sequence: CASSIPSGYTF.

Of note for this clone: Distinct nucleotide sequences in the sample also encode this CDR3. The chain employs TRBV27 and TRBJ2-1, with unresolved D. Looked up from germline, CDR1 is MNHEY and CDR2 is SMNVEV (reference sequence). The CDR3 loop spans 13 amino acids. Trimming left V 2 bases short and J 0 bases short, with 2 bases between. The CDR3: CASSLNSYNEQFF. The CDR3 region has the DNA TGTGCCAGCAGTTTAAACTCCTACAATGAGCAGTTCTTC.

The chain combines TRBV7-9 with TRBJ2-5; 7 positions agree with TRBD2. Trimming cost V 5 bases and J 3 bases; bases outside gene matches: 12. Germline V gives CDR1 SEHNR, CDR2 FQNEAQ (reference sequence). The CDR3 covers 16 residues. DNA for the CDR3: TGTGCCAGCAGCACCCCTCCGGAGGCGGGAGAAGAGACCCAGTACTTC. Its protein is CASSTPPEAGEETQYF.

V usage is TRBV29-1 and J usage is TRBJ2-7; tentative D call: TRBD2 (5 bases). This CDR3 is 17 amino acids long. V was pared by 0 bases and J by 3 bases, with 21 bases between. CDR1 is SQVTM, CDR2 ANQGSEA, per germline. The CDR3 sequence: CSVEDPMGKLGVYEQYF. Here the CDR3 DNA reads TGCAGCGTTGAAGATCCCATGGGGAAATTGGGAGTCTACGAGCAGTACTTC.